Presented here are 14 T cell receptor beta chains from one specimen sequenced in a study of cytomegalovirus exposure and HLA in healthy donors (dated by TCRdb to 2015 to 2018). Library preparation was by the immunoSEQ multiplex PCR assay. For the multiplex PCR, a mixture combining 60 forward primers for TCR Vbeta segments and 13 reverse primers for TCR Jbeta segments was used. TCRdb carries this immuneACCESS record with in-frame sequences only. Its versions omit some clonotypes, under half of them owing to an unresolved V gene in the studies checked, with the rest unexplained. For this sample there are 70,000 to 90,000 clones; 66% appear just once. The ten largest make up about 20% of the sample. Sample: PBMCs. Receptors were obtained from a man in his forties in good health and CMV-seropositive.

In its sample, this clone was seen a few times. Given a far larger clone just one base away, this is likely a sequencing read error. The J gene is TRBJ2-5, the V gene TRBV9; D is possibly TRBD1 (6 bases). The length of the CDR3 is 13 residues. Per the germline V gene, CDR1 is SGDLS and CDR2 is YYNGEE. The CDR3 DNA is TGTGCCAGCAGCGTAGAGGGGGAAGAGATCCAGTACTTC. This codes for CASSVEGEEIQYF.

This clone has only a few counts. This chain uses TRBV5-4 with TRBJ1-2; D unresolved. V dropped 5 bases and J dropped 0 bases, with 8 bases sitting between them. CDR1 is SGHNT, CDR2 YYREEE, per germline (reference sequence). The CDR3 has 13 amino acids. In DNA form, the CDR3 reads TGTGCCAGCAGTGAACAGACTAACTATGGCTACACCTTC. This translates into CASSEQTNYGYTF.

The CDR3 coding sequence is TGCGCCAGCAGCCAAGATAATAGACGGGATCCTTATGGCTACACCTTC. Translated, it gives CASSQDNRRDPYGYTF. The gene calls are TRBV4-1 and TRBJ1-2; D not resolved. Trimming left V 0 bases short and J 5 bases short, with 16 bases between. CDR1 is MGHRA and CDR2 is YSYEKL in the germline V gene. The CDR3 has 16 amino acids.

The chain employs TRBV2 and TRBJ2-7; TRBD1 aligns across 7 bases. Germline-derived CDR1 and CDR2 are SNHLY and FYNNEI. The CDR3 contains 14 residues. Trimming took 5 bases from V and 4 from J; bases not matched to a gene: 8. The CDR3 DNA is TGTGCCAGCAGTCGAGGACAGGTACCTTACGAGCAGTACTTC. It is translated as CASSRGQVPYEQYF. Supplemented by reference TRBV2 and TRBJ2-7, the full variable domain reads EPEVTQTPSHQVTQMGQEVILRCVPISNHLYFYWYRQILGQKVEFLVSFYNNEISEKSEIFDDQFSVERPDGSNFTLKIRSTKLEDSAMYFCASSRGQVPYEQYFGPGTRLTVT.

The CDR3, as DNA: TGTGCCAGCAGCCCTGGACAGGGGACTGAAGCTTTCTTT. Protein sequence: CASSPGQGTEAFF. This chain uses TRBV5-4 with TRBJ1-1; 9 bases match TRBD1. V lost 4 bases to trimming and J lost 5 bases; unmatched junction nucleotides: 3. The CDR3 has 13 residues. CDR1 and CDR2 from the germline V gene are SGHNT and YYREEE (reference sequence).

V gene TRBV6-1 combines with J gene TRBJ1-2; D ambiguous. The V end lost 8 bases, the J end lost 2 bases, and 6 bases lay between the germline ends. The germline V gene has CDR1 MNHNS and CDR2 SASEGT. CDR3 length: 11 amino acids. DNA of the CDR3: TGTGCCAGCTTCGAGAACTATGGCTACACCTTC. The encoded protein is CASFENYGYTF.

The chain carries TRBV30 and TRBJ1-3; D not resolved. The CDR3 spans 15 residues. V was trimmed by 3 bases and J by 0 bases, leaving 12 bases between them. Germline V gives CDR1 GTSNPN, CDR2 SVGIG (reference sequence). The CDR3 sequence: CAWSGGSSSGNTIYF. The CDR3 region has the DNA TGTGCCTGGAGCGGCGGCAGCTCCTCTGGAAACACCATATATTTT. Variable domain in full (rest from reference TRBV30 and TRBJ1-3): SQTIHQWPATLVQPVGSPLSLECTVEGTSNPNLYWYRQAAGRGLQLLFYSVGIGQISSEVPQNLSASRPQDRQFILSSKKLLLSDSGFYLCAWSGGSSSGNTIYFGEGSWLTVV.

V is TRBV5-1 and J is TRBJ2-5; possibly TRBD1 for D (5 bases). The DNA end is more similar to TRBJ2-7, so the J call may be wrong. This CDR3 is built from 12 residues. Per germline, CDR1 SGHRS and CDR2 YFSETQ. Here the CDR3 DNA reads TGCGCCAGCTCTGACAGCTCCTACGAGCAGTACTTC. Amino acids: CASSDSSYEQYF.

The chain employs TRBV11-3 and TRBJ1-2; 9 nucleotides match TRBD1. V was pared by 5 bases and J by 5 bases, with 9 bases of the junction left unmatched. Germline V lookup: CDR1 SGHNT, CDR2 YENEEA. This CDR3 spans 15 amino acids. CDR3 DNA: TGTGCCAGCAGCCTCTCCGGGGACAGGGTTTATGGCTACACCTTC. This translates into CASSLSGDRVYGYTF.

This rearrangement joins TRBV11-2 to TRBJ1-5; TRBD1 matches 9 bases. J gave up 7 bases and V 5 bases, and 3 bases lay outside the gene matches. This CDR3 has 13 amino acids. The germline gives CDR1 SGHAT, CDR2 FQNNGV. CDR3 bases: TGTGCCAGCAGCCGGGACAGGGAGCAGCCCCAGCATTTT. Translating it yields CASSRDREQPQHF.

The V and J genes are TRBV19 and TRBJ2-1, with 8 bases that match TRBD2. Germline V gene data show CDR1 as LNHDA and CDR2 as SQIVND (reference sequence). CDR3 length: 14 residues. V lost 9 bases to trimming and J lost 0 bases; unmatched junction nucleotides: 4. CDR3 bases: TGTGCCAGCGTAGCGGGGAGCTCCTACAATGAGCAGTTCTTC. Translating gives CASVAGSSYNEQFF.

This clone turned up a few times. The chain has TRBV7-8 and TRBJ2-5; a weak D match, TRBD2 (6 bases). The germline V gene encodes CDR1 SGHVS and CDR2 FQNEAQ. V dropped 3 bases and J dropped 1 base, with 27 bases sitting between them. This CDR3 is built from 20 residues. CDR3 coding DNA: TGTGCCAGCAGCTTGCCCCGTTGGTTTCAGCGGGCGTCCTTCCAAGAGACCCAGTACTTC. Encoded protein: CASSLPRWFQRASFQETQYF.

The chain carries TRBV7-9 and TRBJ1-1, with 9 bases aligning to TRBD1. The trim removed 5 bases at V and 8 bases at J, leaving 3 bases unmatched. Germline V CDR1 and CDR2: SEHNR, FQNEAQ (reference sequence). This CDR3 comprises 12 residues. The CDR3 region has the DNA TGTGCCAGCAGCGGGGACAGGGTCGAAGCTTTCTTT. Its translation: CASSGDRVEAFF.

The rearrangement links TRBV2 to TRBJ1-1; 8 nucleotides agree with TRBD1. The CDR3 has 14 amino acids. Germline V gene lookup returns CDR1 SNHLY and CDR2 FYNNEI. The trim removed 6 bases at V and 3 bases at J, leaving 6 bases unmatched. DNA for the CDR3: TGTGCCAGCAGGAAACAGGGGGTAGACACTGAAGCTTTCTTT. Protein sequence: CASRKQGVDTEAFF.